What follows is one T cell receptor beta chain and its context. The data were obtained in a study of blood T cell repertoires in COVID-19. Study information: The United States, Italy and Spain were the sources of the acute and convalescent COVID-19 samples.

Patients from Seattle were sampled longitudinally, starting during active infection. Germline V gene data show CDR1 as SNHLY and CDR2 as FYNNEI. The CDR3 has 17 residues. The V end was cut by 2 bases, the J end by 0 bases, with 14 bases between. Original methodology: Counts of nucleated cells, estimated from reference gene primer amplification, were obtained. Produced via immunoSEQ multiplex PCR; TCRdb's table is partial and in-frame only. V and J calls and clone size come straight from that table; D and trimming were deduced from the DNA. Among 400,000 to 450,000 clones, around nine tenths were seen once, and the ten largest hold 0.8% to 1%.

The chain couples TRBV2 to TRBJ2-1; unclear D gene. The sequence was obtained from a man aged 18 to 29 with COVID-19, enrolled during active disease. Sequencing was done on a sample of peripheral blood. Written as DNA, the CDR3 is TGTGCCAGCAGTGAACGCATTCTAGGTAGCTCCTACAATGAGCAGTTCTTC. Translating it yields CASSERILGSSYNEQFF. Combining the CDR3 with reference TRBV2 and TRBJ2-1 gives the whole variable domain EPEVTQTPSHQVTQMGQEVILRCVPISNHLYFYWYRQILGQKVEFLVSFYNNEISEKSEIFDDQFSVERPDGSNFTLKIRSTKLEDSAMYFCASSERILGSSYNEQFFGPGTRLTVL.